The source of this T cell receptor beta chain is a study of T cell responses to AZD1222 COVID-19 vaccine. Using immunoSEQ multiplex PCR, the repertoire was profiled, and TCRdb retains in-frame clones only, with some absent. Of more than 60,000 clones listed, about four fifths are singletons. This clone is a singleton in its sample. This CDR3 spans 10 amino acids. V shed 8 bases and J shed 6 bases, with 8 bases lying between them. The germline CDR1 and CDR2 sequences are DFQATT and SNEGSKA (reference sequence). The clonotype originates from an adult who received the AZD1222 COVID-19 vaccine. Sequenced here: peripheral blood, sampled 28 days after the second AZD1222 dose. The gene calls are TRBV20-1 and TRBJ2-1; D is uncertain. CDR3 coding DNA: TGCAGTCCCCCCCCCAATGAGCAGTTCTTC. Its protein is CSPPPNEQFF.